Following are 4 T cell receptor beta chains from one sample sequenced in a study of blood T cells in healthy people across ages. Together with a sample-barcoded 5' primer, a J-beta primer mix was included in a second PCR lasting roughly 6 to 12 cycles. TCRdb re-called the 5' RACE reads with MiXCR, one entry per CDR3 protein. The sample consists of about 1.6 million distinct CDR3 sequences, almost 35% of them appearing once. The sample was blood. All receptors derive from a woman in her 30s in good health.

The sample holds a few counts of this clonotype. The rearrangement links TRBV9 to TRBJ1-2, with D unclear. Germline values: CDR1 SGDLS, CDR2 YYNGEE. V was shortened by 4 bases and J by 7 bases, with 17 bases between the two germline ends. This CDR3 contains 14 residues. The CDR3 region is CASSPQEYAAGYTF. As DNA, the CDR3 is TGTGCCAGCAGCCCCCAGGAATACGCGGCTGGCTACACCTTC.

This rearrangement joins TRBV5-6 to TRBJ1-4; D is uncertain. V was pared by 4 bases and J by 5 bases, with 12 bases between. The germline V gene has CDR1 SGHDT and CDR2 YYEEEE. This CDR3 is built from 14 residues. CDR3 in DNA: TGTGCCAGCAGCGTGGGTAGACGGAATGAAAAACTGTTTTTT. As protein: CASSVGRRNEKLFF. The variable domain in full, with the rest retrieved from reference TRBV5-6 and TRBJ1-4, is DAGVTQSPTHLIKTRGQQVTLRCSPKSGHDTVSWYQQALGQGPQFIFQYYEEEERQRGNFPDRFSGHQFPNYSSELNVNALLLGDSALYLCASSVGRRNEKLFFGSGTQLSVL.

This clonotype was recorded at least ten times. This sequence joins TRBV7-8 and TRBJ2-7; possible D gene TRBD1, 5 bases. The V and J ends lost 1 base and 6 bases respectively, with 7 bases between them. CDR3 length: 12 residues. Germline V gives CDR1 SGHVS, CDR2 FQNEAQ. DNA of the CDR3: TGTGCCAGCAGCTTAGGGACAACCGAGCAGTACTTC. As protein: CASSLGTTEQYF.

This clonotype was seen a few times. This chain connects TRBV27 to TRBJ1-2, with D unclear. From germline, CDR1 is MNHEY and CDR2 SMNVEV (reference sequence). Trimming stripped 6 bases from V and 4 bases from J, with 9 bases between. There are 12 residues in the CDR3. The CDR3 here is CASRGSPYGYTF. The CDR3 DNA follows: TGTGCCAGCAGGGGGTCCCCCTATGGCTACACCTTC.